Below, 3 T cell receptor beta chains from the same sample are listed, as sequenced in a study of T cell repertoires in cytomegalovirus infection. MiXCR was run by TCRdb on the reads, yielding one entry per CDR3 protein. The profile shows about 530,000 distinct CDR3 sequences, more than 25% of them singletons. Sequenced: PBMCs. All receptors derive from a human donor in good health (CMV status not recorded). Some clones in this sample may be carry-over from other donors' samples.

This clonotype has at least ten counts. The rearrangement joins TRBV7-2 to TRBJ2-7; 11 bases map to TRBD2. CDR3 length equals 14 residues. V lost 5 bases and J lost 6; bases outside the gene matches: 6. Germline assignment: CDR1 SGHTA and CDR2 FQGNSA. CDR3 nucleotide sequence: TGTGCCAGCAGCCCTAGCGGGGGGACTCGCGAGCAGTACGTC. This sequence encodes CASSPSGGTREQYV.

V and J are TRBV7-9 and TRBJ1-1, with a tentative D call TRBD1 (6 bases). The CDR3 consists of 15 residues. Trimming took 2 bases from V and 1 from J, leaving 11 bases between them. Germline CDR1 SEHNR, CDR2 FQNEAQ (reference sequence). CDR3 region: CASSLWEGGNTEAFF. The CDR3, as DNA: TGTGCCAGCAGCTTATGGGAAGGGGGGAACACTGAAGCTTTCTTT.

This clonotype was counted many times. The gene calls are TRBV7-2 and TRBJ2-7, with 10 bases lining up with TRBD1. J was trimmed by 7 bases and V by 2 bases; bases with no gene match: 11. This CDR3 is built from 16 residues. In germline, CDR1 is SGHTA, CDR2 FQGNSA. The CDR3, as DNA: TGTGCCAGCAGCTTACAGATTCCGGGACAGGGGATTGAGCAGTACTTC. This gives the protein CASSLQIPGQGIEQYF.